This T cell receptor beta chain appears in the sequencing data of a study of graft-versus-host responses after intestinal transplantation. Study-level information: Following induction with anti-thymocyte globulin, all recipients were given tacrolimus and steroids for approximately 3 years. Study results and limitations: Some GvH clones appeared in ileal mucosa or blood before recipient bone marrow.

The V and J ends lost 0 bases and 5 bases, in that order; junction bases with no gene match: 3. This CDR3 contains 14 residues. The germline V gene encodes CDR1 SGDLS and CDR2 YYNGEE. This clone was seen only once. What it recognizes is unknown. Data came from immunoSEQ multiplex PCR; TCRdb stores just in-frame clones and leaves some out. The sample consists of approximately 49,000 clones, roughly 90% of them appearing once. The sample here was unstimulated CD4+ T cells sorted from spleen or lymph node cells, taken before transplant. The sequence was obtained from a human donor who was the organ donor for an intestinal transplant. The gene calls are TRBV9 and TRBJ2-5; 8 nucleotides align to TRBD2. The CDR3 loop is CASSVGGGPETQYF. CDR3 nucleotides: TGTGCCAGCAGCGTAGGCGGGGGGCCGGAGACCCAGTACTTC.